This entry is about one TCR beta chain. An end of the junction does not agree with germline; a read error may underlie this. This specimen comes from a study of shared T cell receptors in the human thymus. Measured with immunoSEQ multiplex PCR; TCRdb has only the in-frame clones, and not every one. The data hold hundreds of thousands of clones, with 70% to 90% observed a single time. The CDR3 length is 15 residues. Germline-derived CDR1 and CDR2 are SGHVS and FQNEAQ. The same data also contributed to another study, on human thymus T cells. This second report adds: Obtained as resections during corrective heart surgery, the thymus tissue was then studied. Thymic as well as blood repertoires seemed to favor certain V and J genes unevenly. Thymic repertoires of unrelated individuals were reported in related research to overlap highly.

The receptor comes from a girl in the first two years of life with a congenital heart defect. The source material was thymocytes. V usage is TRBV7-8 and J usage is TRBJ1-1, with 9 positions matching TRBD1. CDR3 nucleotides: TGTGCCGGCAGCTTAAGAGGGACAGGGACGACTGAAGCTTTCTTT. Amino acid sequence: CAGSLRGTGTTEAFF.